One sample yielded the 32 T cell receptor beta chains listed below, sequenced in a study of patients and donors after allogeneic stem cell transplantation. TCRdb independently ran MiXCR on the RT-PCR reads; one entry per CDR3 protein. The sample records around 8,200 distinct CDR3 sequences, 11% being singletons. What was sequenced was blood, either unsorted or a sorted T cell fraction (not recorded which). The receptors come from a human donor who was either an allogeneic HSCT recipient or a stem cell or donor lymphocyte infusion donor (not recorded which). It is not recorded whose cells these are; they may come from a transplant donor.

This clonotype showed up just a few times. V is TRBV5-1 and J is TRBJ2-7, with a weak D call TRBD2 (6 bases). This CDR3 is built from 15 residues. Per the germline V gene, CDR1 is SGHRS and CDR2 is YFSETQ. V was clipped by 0 bases and J by 5 bases, with 15 bases between them. Here the CDR3 reads CASSLVRQGGHEQYF. CDR3 coding DNA: TGCGCCAGCAGCTTGGTGCGGCAGGGAGGCCACGAGCAGTACTTC.

The chain couples TRBV7-3 to TRBJ2-3, with 7 bases that match TRBD2. Germline values: CDR1 SGHTA, CDR2 FQGTGA. The length of the CDR3 is 15 residues. Trimming took 5 bases from V and 2 from J; bases not matched to a gene: 7. DNA for the CDR3: TGTGCCAGCAGCCCATCGGGACTAACCACAGATACGCAGTATTTT. It yields the protein CASSPSGLTTDTQYF.

The rearrangement links TRBV2 to TRBJ2-5, with D tentatively TRBD2 (6 bases). CDR3 length equals 12 residues. Germline values: CDR1 SNHLY, CDR2 FYNNEI. Trimming took 5 bases from V and 3 from J, leaving 7 bases between them. CDR3 nucleotide sequence: TGTGCCAGCAGTCCGGGGGAAGAGACCCAGTACTTC. It specifies CASSPGEETQYF.

This clonotype was counted between two and nine times. V and J are TRBV4-2 and TRBJ2-3; D possibly corresponds to TRBD1 (5 bases). The CDR3 is made up of 17 amino acids. Trimming left V 4 bases short and J 1 base short, with 18 bases between. CDR1 and CDR2 from the germline V gene are LGHNA and YNFKEQ. The CDR3 nucleotides read TGTGCCAGCAGCCCAATGGATTCGGCAGGGCGCACAGATACGCAGTATTTT. This encodes CASSPMDSAGRTDTQYF.

The sample holds many counts of this clonotype. The rearrangement links TRBV4-2 to TRBJ1-2; D gene ambiguous. Trimming left V 0 bases short and J 4 bases short, with 15 bases between. The germline gives CDR1 LGHNA, CDR2 YNFKEQ. The CDR3 has 16 residues. CDR3 loop: CASSQDRRQPRYGYTF. CDR3 bases: TGTGCCAGCAGCCAAGATAGAAGGCAGCCACGCTATGGCTACACCTTC.

This clonotype was recorded at least ten times. J is TRBJ1-6 and V is TRBV24-1; no reliable D call. Per germline, CDR1 KGHDR and CDR2 SFDVKD. This CDR3 is built from 15 residues. V was shortened by 10 bases and J by 0 bases, with 12 bases between the two germline ends. This CDR3 reads CATGRRSSYNSPLHF. CDR3 coding DNA: TGTGCCACAGGACGGAGAAGCTCCTATAATTCACCCCTCCACTTT.

This clonotype has more than one count but fewer than ten. CDR3: CSVAQLLAGGRDTQYF. The CDR3 DNA is TGCAGCGTCGCCCAGTTACTAGCGGGGGGCAGAGATACGCAGTATTTT. V and J are TRBV29-1 and TRBJ2-3, with 12 bases matching TRBD2. The V segment lost 6 bases and the J segment 5 bases; nucleotides outside the gene matches: 12. Germline V gene data show CDR1 as SQVTM and CDR2 as ANQGSEA. The CDR3 runs 16 residues.

This clonotype was recorded many times. J is TRBJ1-1 and V is TRBV5-1; D is unclear. The V end was cut by 5 bases, the J end by 5 bases, with 19 bases between. This CDR3 is built from 15 residues. The germline V gene has CDR1 SGHRS and CDR2 YFSETQ. In DNA, the CDR3 is TGCGCCAGCAGTTTCTTGGGCGCGGGAGGTACTGAAGCTTTCTTT. This gives the protein CASSFLGAGGTEAFF.

This clonotype was counted between two and nine times. The V and J genes are TRBV7-9 and TRBJ2-7; 8 bases align to TRBD2. CDR1 and CDR2 (germline): SEHNR, FQNEAQ (reference sequence). Trimming cost V 5 bases and J 4 bases; bases outside gene matches: 13. The CDR3 is 16 amino acids. The CDR3 DNA reads TGTGCCAGCAGCCCCCCCCGGGGGGGGGGCGCGTACGAGCAGTACTTC. Its translation is CASSPPRGGGAYEQYF.

In this sample, this clonotype turned up many times. The chain combines TRBV7-9 with TRBJ2-5; D remains unclear. This CDR3 region has 13 residues. The germline V and J ends were trimmed by 5 bases and 2 bases, with 9 bases remaining between them. The germline gives CDR1 SEHNR, CDR2 FQNEAQ (reference sequence). Here the CDR3 reads CASSRYFQETQYF. DNA of the CDR3: TGTGCCAGCAGCCGATACTTTCAAGAGACCCAGTACTTC.

This clonotype was counted a few times. The chain is built from TRBV5-6 and TRBJ1-1; maybe TRBD1 (6 bases). Germline lookup yields CDR1 SGHDT and CDR2 YYEEEE. This CDR3 comprises 15 residues. V was trimmed by 0 bases and J by 3 bases, leaving 12 bases between them. Written as DNA, the CDR3 is TGTGCCAGCAGCTTGGTAGGCAGGGGAGACACTGAAGCTTTCTTT. Protein sequence: CASSLVGRGDTEAFF.

This clonotype was seen many times. The rearrangement uses TRBV5-1 and TRBJ2-1, with a weak D call TRBD2 (5 bases). V was pared by 0 bases and J by 0 bases, with 10 bases between. This CDR3 has 16 residues. CDR1 is SGHRS and CDR2 is YFSETQ in the germline V gene. The CDR3 protein is CASSLAQTSSYNEQFF. DNA of the CDR3: TGCGCCAGCAGCTTGGCCCAAACTAGCTCCTACAATGAGCAGTTCTTC.

In its sample, this clonotype was seen many times. The chain uses TRBV7-8 and TRBJ2-1; 9 bases are a match to TRBD1. Germline-derived CDR1 and CDR2 are SGHVS and FQNEAQ. The CDR3 extends over 18 amino acids. V lost 3 bases, J lost 6 bases, and 15 bases stayed unmatched. DNA for the CDR3: TGTGCCAGCAGCTTTACCGGGACAGGGAATGAATATCGCAATGAGCAGTTCTTC. Translation gives CASSFTGTGNEYRNEQFF.

The chain joins TRBV19 to TRBJ2-2, with 8 bases aligning to TRBD1. The germline CDR1 and CDR2 sequences are LNHDA and SQIVND (reference sequence). The CDR3 contains 15 residues. Trimming at V came to 2 bases and at J to 2 bases, leaving 1 base not matched to a gene. CDR3: CASSIQGANTGELFF. The CDR3 DNA follows: TGTGCCAGTAGTATACAGGGGGCCAACACCGGGGAGCTGTTTTTT. Using reference TRBV19 and TRBJ2-2 for the parts outside the CDR3, the full variable domain is DGGITQSPKYLFRKEGQNVTLSCEQNLNHDAMYWYRQDPGQGLRLIYYSQIVNDFQKGDIAEGYSVSREKKESFPLTVTSAQKNPTAFYLCASSIQGANTGELFFGEGSRLTVL.

This clonotype was seen at least ten times. The V gene is TRBV3-1, the J gene TRBJ1-2; possibly TRBD1 for D (5 bases). V lost 4 bases to trimming and J lost 2 bases, with 14 bases between them. The V gene's germline CDR1 is LGHDT and CDR2 YNNKEL (reference sequence). CDR3 length equals 15 residues. The CDR3 nucleotides are TGTGCCAGCAGCCTCACCCGGGGCGGAAACTATGGCTACACCTTC. As protein: CASSLTRGGNYGYTF.

The chain combines TRBV5-1 with TRBJ2-2, with 10 bases lining up with TRBD1. V lost 4 bases and J lost 4; bases outside the gene matches: 7. The CDR3 extends over 16 amino acids. Per the germline V gene, CDR1 is SGHRS and CDR2 is YFSETQ. The CDR3 region has the DNA TGCGCCAGCAGCCTTGACAGGGGGCGCAGCACCGGGGAGCTGTTTTTT. This encodes CASSLDRGRSTGELFF.

This clonotype came up a few times. The rearrangement joins TRBV10-3 to TRBJ1-1; D possibly corresponds to TRBD1 (6 bases). The CDR3 runs 14 residues. Trimming pared 0 bases from V and 8 bases from J, leaving 13 bases between. Germline CDR1 is ENHRY and CDR2 is SYGVKD. The CDR3, as DNA: TGTGCCATCAGTGAGTCGAACGGGGGCCTCGAAGCTTTCTTT. This codes for CAISESNGGLEAFF.

This rearrangement joins TRBV5-1 to TRBJ2-5; no definite D call. The CDR3 is made up of 11 amino acids. The V end was cut by 5 bases, the J end by 0 bases, with 2 bases between. The germline gives CDR1 SGHRS, CDR2 YFSETQ. CDR3 nucleotide sequence: TGCGCCAGCAGGGACCAAGAGACCCAGTACTTC. This codes for CASRDQETQYF.

This clonotype was recorded many times. The chain employs TRBV4-1 and TRBJ1-2; a weak D match, TRBD1 (6 bases). The CDR3 length is 15 residues. Trimming left V 1 base short and J 2 bases short, with 11 bases between. In germline, CDR1 is MGHRA, CDR2 YSYEKL. The CDR3 coding sequence is TGCGCCAGCAGCCAAGCTCGGACAGAAAACTATGGCTACACCTTC. As protein: CASSQARTENYGYTF.

The rearrangement joins TRBV12-3 or TRBV12-4 to TRBJ2-3; D not resolved. This CDR3 comprises 13 residues. V dropped 5 bases and J dropped 4 bases, with 10 bases sitting between them. The CDR3 protein is CASSPSLADTQYF. DNA of the CDR3: TGTGCCAGCAGTCCTTCCCTCGCAGATACGCAGTATTTT.

J is TRBJ1-2 and V is TRBV5-5; D not certain. This CDR3 is 16 amino acids long. With 7 bases removed from V and 5 bases from J, the gap between germline ends came to 24 bases. Germline lookup yields CDR1 SGHKS and CDR2 YYEKEE (reference sequence). CDR3 sequence: CASGPDKAQFRYGYTF. CDR3 DNA sequence: TGTGCCAGCGGCCCCGACAAAGCTCAGTTTAGATATGGCTACACCTTC.

This clonotype has at least ten counts. The V call is TRBV20-1, the J call TRBJ1-4, with D maybe TRBD1 (5 bases). The V and J ends lost 5 bases and 6 bases respectively, with 13 bases between them. The germline gives CDR1 DFQATT, CDR2 SNEGSKA (reference sequence). The CDR3 consists of 13 residues. The CDR3 loop is CSAPGFQDEKLFF. As DNA, the CDR3 is TGCAGTGCTCCAGGGTTCCAGGATGAAAAACTGTTTTTT.

This clonotype appeared many times. This rearrangement joins TRBV2 to TRBJ2-3; D is possibly TRBD1 (5 bases). Germline V gene data show CDR1 as SNHLY and CDR2 as FYNNEI. The CDR3 runs 14 residues. The V gene lost 6 bases and the J gene lost 5 bases, with 15 bases spanning the gap. The CDR3 sequence is CASRGPGLGDTQYF. As DNA, the CDR3 is TGTGCCAGCAGAGGCCCAGGGTTGGGAGATACGCAGTATTTT.

This rearrangement joins TRBV5-4 to TRBJ2-1; D is possibly TRBD1 (5 bases). V was trimmed by 0 bases and J by 1 base, leaving 8 bases between them. CDR3 length: 15 residues. Germline CDR1 SGHNT, CDR2 YYREEE (reference sequence). This chain's CDR3 is CASSLEQDSYNEQFF. DNA for the CDR3: TGTGCCAGCAGCTTGGAACAGGATTCCTACAATGAGCAGTTCTTC.

By sample share, this clonotype is medium-sized. V and J are TRBV6-5 and TRBJ1-2, with TRBD1 matching over 7 bases. Germline loops: CDR1 MNHEY, CDR2 SVGAGI. V gave up 8 bases and J gave up 4 bases; unmatched junction bases: 7. This CDR3 contains 13 residues. The CDR3 is CASVGGGGYGYTF. In DNA form, the CDR3 reads TGTGCCAGCGTCGGAGGGGGCGGCTATGGCTACACCTTC.

By sample share, this clonotype is medium-sized (0.01 to 0.1%). CDR3 DNA sequence: TGTGCCAGCAGTGAATTCGGGACAGGGGGCAATCAGCCCCAGCATTTT. Translated: CASSEFGTGGNQPQHF. The chain has TRBV2 and TRBJ1-5; TRBD1 aligns across 10 bases. There are 16 residues in the CDR3. Germline CDR1 is SNHLY and CDR2 is FYNNEI. The ends lost 2 bases at V and 2 bases at J; junction bases unmatched: 3.

This clonotype was seen repeatedly, ten times or more. The rearrangement joins TRBV9 to TRBJ2-3; 7 bases agree with TRBD2. V was pared by 0 bases and J by 1 base, with 2 bases of the junction left unmatched. Per germline, CDR1 SGDLS and CDR2 YYNGEE. The CDR3 consists of 15 residues. CDR3 amino acids: CASSVASGGTDTQYF. The CDR3 nucleotides read TGTGCCAGCAGCGTAGCCAGCGGGGGCACAGATACGCAGTATTTT.

The table lists this clonotype with many counts. The chain couples TRBV18 to TRBJ1-5; TRBD1 matches at 8 bases. From germline, CDR1 is KGHSH and CDR2 LQKENI. The V and J ends lost 3 bases and 7 bases, in that order; junction bases with no gene match: 8. CDR3 size: 15 residues. CDR3 bases: TGTGCCAGCTCACCGACAGGGGACCCAACCCAGCCCCAGCATTTT. Amino acid sequence: CASSPTGDPTQPQHF.

This clonotype was counted at least ten times. The rearrangement joins TRBV20-1 to TRBJ1-3; 8 bases align to TRBD1. The germline V gene has CDR1 DFQATT and CDR2 SNEGSKA (reference sequence). This CDR3 is 13 amino acids long. V lost 6 bases, J lost 4 bases, and 5 bases stayed unmatched. The CDR3: CSALGQEGNTIYF. CDR3 coding DNA: TGCAGTGCCCTGGGACAGGAGGGAAACACCATATATTTT.

This clonotype was detected many times. The chain couples TRBV12-3 or TRBV12-4 to TRBJ1-1; no reliable D call. This CDR3 region has 14 residues. V lost 6 bases and J lost 0, with 11 bases in between. This chain's CDR3 is CASSGPPLNTEAFF. The CDR3 DNA sequence: TGTGCCAGCAGCGGTCCGCCGTTGAACACTGAAGCTTTCTTT.

This clonotype is termed medium-sized. V gene TRBV20-1 combines with J gene TRBJ1-1; the D is unclear. The CDR3 sequence is 12 residues long. Germline V gene lookup returns CDR1 DFQATT and CDR2 SNEGSKA (reference sequence). V was shortened by 3 bases and J by 2 bases, with 7 bases between the two germline ends. CDR3 loop: CSASRTNTEAFF. The CDR3, as DNA: TGCAGTGCTAGCCGAACTAACACTGAAGCTTTCTTT.

This clonotype turned up a few times. The chain uses TRBV20-1 and TRBJ1-1; TRBD1 matches at 7 bases. CDR3 length: 13 amino acids. From germline, CDR1 is DFQATT and CDR2 SNEGSKA (reference sequence). Unmatched junction bases numbered 5, after V lost 6 bases and J lost 1 base. For the CDR3, the DNA is TGCAGTGCGAAGGGACAGCCGAACACTGAAGCTTTCTTT. It encodes CSAKGQPNTEAFF.